This T cell receptor beta chain was sequenced during a study of Ad26.COV2.S vaccination and SARS-CoV-2 variants. Whole-study context: The vaccine Ad26.COV2.S was put into the muscle once, or twice with 56 days between.

Only in-frame clones appear in the TCRdb table, and some are missing; sequencing was by immunoSEQ multiplex PCR. In the table there are roughly 390,000 clones, less than 90% of which are singletons. Treatment indicated: about 20 received Ad26.COV2.S at low or high dose, single or two shots; several received placebo; per-sample allocation not given. Day 63 after the first vaccine or placebo injection was the time point for sampling. Study results and caveats: It is possible that the TCR breadth and depth analyses underestimated the total T cell responses.

For this clone: Its antigen is not identified.

The length of the CDR3 is 17 residues. CDR1 is MNHNS, CDR2 SASEGT, per germline. Trimming removed 4 bases from V and 0 bases from J, with 13 bases in between. V usage is TRBV6-1 and J usage is TRBJ1-6, with TRBD1 as a possible D gene (6 bases). Sequenced material: peripheral blood, taken in a trial of Ad26.COV2.S vaccine versus placebo. The receptor's source is a person between 18 and 59 years old who received the Ad26.COV2.S COVID-19 vaccine or a placebo. The CDR3 DNA is TGTGCCAGCAGTGCCCCTAGGGGGGGCTCCTATAATTCACCCCTCCACTTT. Residues: CASSAPRGGSYNSPLHF.